The 28 T cell receptor beta chains below were found in one sample sequenced in a study of cytomegalovirus exposure and HLA in healthy donors (dated by TCRdb to about 2017). The library was generated by the immunoSEQ multiplex PCR assay. For the multiplex PCR, a mixture combining 60 forward primers for TCR Vbeta segments and 13 reverse primers for TCR Jbeta segments was used. This is the immuneACCESS table as TCRdb keeps it, with only in-frame sequences that have V and J called. A part of the clones is gone; compared with another copy, unresolved V genes explain less than half, and the rest is unexplained. In this sample the table shows about 89,000 clones, about 80% of which occur a single time. The ten most abundant clones make up roughly 3.5% of the sample. The sequenced sample was PBMCs. The receptors were sampled from a female donor in good health and CMV-seropositive.

The CDR3 nucleotides read TGTGCCAGCAGTATGGGCCCAACTAATGAAAAACTGTTTTTT. Amino acids: CASSMGPTNEKLFF. The chain is built from TRBV5-4 and TRBJ1-4; D ambiguous. Per the germline V gene, CDR1 is SGHNT and CDR2 is YYREEE (reference sequence). Trimming took 5 bases from V and 0 from J, leaving 8 bases between them. The CDR3 has 14 amino acids.

The V call is TRBV27, the J call TRBJ1-1; 7 bases are shared with TRBD1. The CDR3 runs 16 residues. Trimming at V came to 0 bases and at J to 0 bases, leaving 4 bases not matched to a gene. Germline CDR1 and CDR2: MNHEY and SMNVEV (reference sequence). DNA of the CDR3: TGTGCCAGCAGTTTATCCTCCACAGGGGTGAACACTGAAGCTTTCTTT. This codes for CASSLSSTGVNTEAFF.

This chain joins TRBV7-9 and TRBJ2-1, with D possibly being TRBD1 (6 bases). The ends were cut back, 3 bases at V and 7 bases at J, with 13 bases in the middle. The CDR3 length is 14 residues. CDR1 is SEHNR, CDR2 FQNEAQ, per germline (reference sequence). The CDR3 region has the DNA TGTGCCAGCAGCTTGGACAGTGTAAGGAATGAGCAGTTCTTC. Translated: CASSLDSVRNEQFF.

The rearrangement links TRBV5-1 to TRBJ1-1; D uncertain. The CDR3 consists of 15 residues. Germline V gene data show CDR1 as SGHRS and CDR2 as YFSETQ. Between the trimmed V and J ends, which lost 0 bases and 8 bases, there was a span of 17 bases. CDR3 sequence: CASSLAGDKRSEAFF. For the CDR3, the DNA is TGCGCCAGCAGCTTGGCCGGGGATAAAAGGTCCGAAGCTTTCTTT.

V and J are TRBV10-3 and TRBJ2-7; D is ambiguous. V was pared by 9 bases and J by 4 bases, with 19 bases between. The length of the CDR3 is 14 residues. Germline CDR1 is ENHRY and CDR2 is SYGVKD. In nucleotides, the CDR3 is TGTGCCATTTCCCCAATCGAGACTGCTTACGAGCAGTACTTC. The encoded protein is CAISPIETAYEQYF.

The chain has TRBV5-4 and TRBJ2-2; TRBD2 aligns across 13 bases. Germline V gene lookup returns CDR1 SGHNT and CDR2 YYREEE (reference sequence). Trimming cost V 3 bases and J 5 bases; bases outside gene matches: 4. The CDR3 spans 16 residues. CDR3 sequence (DNA): TGTGCCAGCAGCTCGGGACTAGCGGGGATGACCGGGGAGCTGTTTTTT. As protein: CASSSGLAGMTGELFF.

The chain combines TRBV5-6 with TRBJ1-5, with TRBD1 identical over 9 bases. V dropped 4 bases and J dropped 3; count of bases not matched to a gene: 14. The length of the CDR3 is 18 residues. The germline gives CDR1 SGHDT, CDR2 YYEEEE. The CDR3 DNA is TGTGCCAGCAGCATAACAGGACAGGGGAGAATTTCCAATCAGCCCCAGCATTTT. Translated, it gives CASSITGQGRISNQPQHF.

The V and J genes are TRBV29-1 and TRBJ1-1; 8 bases fit TRBD1. The CDR3 extends over 12 amino acids. CDR1 SQVTM and CDR2 ANQGSEA come from the germline V gene. The V segment lost 5 bases and the J segment 7 bases; nucleotides outside the gene matches: 6. This chain's CDR3 is CSVNAGGNEAFF. CDR3 coding DNA: TGCAGCGTTAACGCAGGGGGCAATGAAGCTTTCTTT.

As concerns this clone: Relative to the germline gene, one junction end is altered; a read error may explain this. This chain uses TRBV6-5 with TRBJ1-2, with a tentative D call TRBD1 (5 bases). CDR1 and CDR2 (germline): MNHEY, SVGAGI. CDR3 length equals 13 residues. The CDR3 nucleotides are TGTGCCAGCAGTTTTCAGGGCTCCTATGGCTACCCCTTC. Its protein product is CASSFQGSYGYPF.

On this clone itself: The DNA is left out, because the CDR3 cannot be placed on it with certainty; the CDR3 is given as TCRdb lists it. This CDR3 reads CASTPSFFGSGYGYTF. The chain combines TRBV19 with TRBJ1-2. The V gene's germline CDR1 is LNHDA and CDR2 SQIVND (reference sequence). The CDR3 comprises 16 residues, both ends counted.

The gene calls are TRBV7-9 and TRBJ1-1, with D hard to call. V was cut by 2 bases and J by 3 bases, with 7 bases left in between. The germline V gene has CDR1 SEHNR and CDR2 FQNEAQ (reference sequence). CDR3 length: 13 residues. The CDR3 spells CASSLRGYTEAFF. In DNA, the CDR3 is TGTGCCAGCAGCTTAAGAGGGTACACTGAAGCTTTCTTT.

V gene TRBV27 combines with J gene TRBJ1-1; tentatively, D is TRBD1 (6 bases). The V gene lost 7 bases and the J gene lost 3 bases, with 15 bases spanning the gap. Looked up from germline, CDR1 is MNHEY and CDR2 is SMNVEV (reference sequence). The CDR3 extends over 14 amino acids. CDR3 region: CASTAQGPHTEAFF. CDR3 bases: TGTGCCAGCACTGCACAGGGCCCTCACACTGAAGCTTTCTTT.

As DNA, the CDR3 is TGTGCCAGCAGTTCGACAGCAGAATCTGGGGCCAACGTCCTGACTTTC. Residues: CASSSTAESGANVLTF. The V gene is TRBV28, the J gene TRBJ2-6; D possibly corresponds to TRBD1 (5 bases). The CDR3 length is 16 residues. Germline CDR1 MDHEN, CDR2 SYDVKM. Trimming removed 4 bases from V and 1 base from J, with 11 bases in between.

This chain joins TRBV30 and TRBJ2-5, with TRBD1 as a possible D gene (5 bases). The DNA end is more similar to TRBJ2-7, so the J call may be wrong. CDR1 is GTSNPN, CDR2 SVGIG, per germline (reference sequence). This CDR3 region has 13 residues. The DNA for the CDR3 is TGTGCCTGGAGTGAGGACATCACCTACGAGCAGTACTTC. It is translated as CAWSEDITYEQYF.

The CDR3 region has the DNA TGTGCCAGCAGTGAAGGGACAGGACACCGCGGGCAGCCCCAGCATTTT. Protein sequence: CASSEGTGHRGQPQHF. The chain is built from TRBV6-1 and TRBJ1-5, with TRBD1 identical over 7 bases. Germline V CDR1 and CDR2: MNHNS, SASEGT. V trimming: 1 base; J trimming: 7 bases; junction bases outside the gene matches: 10. The CDR3 spans 16 residues.

The chain employs TRBV29-1 and TRBJ2-7; D gene ambiguous. CDR1 is SQVTM and CDR2 is ANQGSEA in the germline V gene. The CDR3 runs to 12 residues. Between the trimmed V and J ends, which lost 5 bases and 1 base, there was a span of 9 bases. Here the CDR3 reads CSVYGPSYEQYF. CDR3 bases: TGCAGCGTTTATGGGCCTTCCTACGAGCAGTACTTC.

This chain joins TRBV2 and TRBJ2-7; D remains ambiguous. V lost 6 bases and J 0 bases, leaving 12 bases between the germline ends. The germline CDR1 and CDR2 sequences are SNHLY and FYNNEI. The CDR3 has 14 amino acids. CDR3 region: CASSHRLSSYEQYF. The CDR3 coding sequence is TGTGCCAGCAGCCATCGATTGAGCTCCTACGAGCAGTACTTC.

The chain links TRBV11-2 to TRBJ2-3, with 12 bases fitting TRBD2. CDR1 SGHAT and CDR2 FQNNGV come from the germline V gene. The CDR3 extends over 16 amino acids. J was trimmed by 4 bases and V by 5 bases; bases with no gene match: 7. The CDR3, as DNA: TGTGCCAGCAGCCTCCCCCTAGCGGGAGGGTCAGATACGCAGTATTTT. Translating it yields CASSLPLAGGSDTQYF.

The rearrangement uses TRBV7-3 and TRBJ1-1, with a weak D call TRBD1 (5 bases). Deletions cut 5 bases from V and 7 bases from J, with 11 bases between. The CDR3 runs to 12 residues. Germline CDR1 reads SGHTA; CDR2 reads FQGTGA. The DNA for the CDR3 is TGTGCCAGCAGCCGATTCGGGGGTGAAGCTTTCTTT. It yields the protein CASSRFGGEAFF.

V is TRBV28 and J is TRBJ2-5, with TRBD1 matching over 8 bases. This CDR3 region has 15 residues. The germline V gene encodes CDR1 MDHEN and CDR2 SYDVKM. Trimming took 3 bases from V and 2 from J; bases not matched to a gene: 5. The CDR3 DNA reads as TGTGCCAGCAGTTTGGACAGGGTGAGGCAAGAGACCCAGTACTTC. Protein: CASSLDRVRQETQYF.

The chain recombines TRBV19 with TRBJ1-4; TRBD1 aligns across 12 bases. Looked up from germline, CDR1 is LNHDA and CDR2 is SQIVND (reference sequence). The CDR3 loop spans 15 amino acids. V lost 1 base, J lost 8 bases, and 2 bases stayed unmatched. This chain's CDR3 is CASSIAGTGGEKLFF. CDR3 nucleotide sequence: TGTGCCAGTAGTATAGCCGGGACAGGGGGCGAAAAACTGTTTTTT.

CDR3 protein: CASSPQGKTEAFF. The DNA for the CDR3 is TGTGCCAGCAGCCCCCAGGGAAAGACTGAAGCTTTCTTT. The chain is built from TRBV11-3 and TRBJ1-1; D is perhaps TRBD1 (5 bases). CDR3 length: 13 residues. The V gene lost 5 bases and the J gene lost 5 bases, with 12 bases spanning the gap. Germline V gene data show CDR1 as SGHNT and CDR2 as YENEEA.

The rearrangement joins TRBV6-5 to TRBJ1-5, with a weak D call TRBD1 (5 bases). Germline lookup yields CDR1 MNHEY and CDR2 SVGAGI. CDR3 length: 14 amino acids. The V end was cut by 4 bases, the J end by 7 bases, with 14 bases between. CDR3 sequence reads: CASSSVRVEQPQHF. CDR3 nucleotide sequence: TGTGCCAGCAGTTCCGTCAGGGTGGAGCAGCCCCAGCATTTT.

This clone was seen a handful of times. The chain uses TRBV6-5 and TRBJ1-2; 7 bases are a match to TRBD1. This CDR3 comprises 14 residues. The germline gives CDR1 MNHEY, CDR2 SVGAGI. V dropped 1 base and J dropped 6; count of bases not matched to a gene: 5. CDR3 protein: CASSYLGGVNGYTF. The DNA for the CDR3 is TGTGCCAGCAGTTACTTAGGGGGCGTTAATGGCTACACCTTC.

The gene calls are TRBV28 and TRBJ1-2; 7 bases match TRBD1. From germline, CDR1 is MDHEN and CDR2 SYDVKM. V shed 5 bases, J shed 4 bases, and the junction held 7 bases outside the gene matches. The CDR3 has 14 amino acids. CDR3 in amino acids: CASSTLTGTYGYTF. CDR3 DNA: TGTGCCAGCAGTACCCTGACAGGGACCTATGGCTACACCTTC.

J is TRBJ1-1 and V is TRBV7-9, with 12 positions matching TRBD1. Germline V gene lookup returns CDR1 SEHNR and CDR2 FQNEAQ (reference sequence). Losses at the gene ends were 6 bases for V and 0 bases for J; bases not matched to a gene: 2. The CDR3 contains 15 residues. CDR3 sequence (DNA): TGTGCCAGCAGGGGACAGGGGGCTATGAACACTGAAGCTTTCTTT. It specifies CASRGQGAMNTEAFF.

This clone showed up just once. V is TRBV28 and J is TRBJ1-2; D is unresolved. Per germline, CDR1 MDHEN and CDR2 SYDVKM. V lost 3 bases, J lost 8 bases, and 13 bases lay in between. The CDR3 consists of 13 residues. The DNA for the CDR3 is TGTGCCAGCAGTTTCCCTATGAGGAGGGGCTACACCTTC. This codes for CASSFPMRRGYTF.

The V gene is TRBV4-1, the J gene TRBJ2-1; D not certain. Trimming removed 3 bases at V and 8 bases at J, with 8 bases between. CDR1 and CDR2 (germline): MGHRA, YSYEKL. The CDR3 covers 12 residues. CDR3 region: CASSHGSDEQFF. The DNA for the CDR3 is TGCGCCAGCAGCCACGGCAGCGATGAGCAGTTCTTC.